This T cell receptor (beta chain) comes out of a study of blood T cell repertoires in COVID-19. Study in general: The cDNA or gDNA used as material had been derived from T cells, B-cell-depleted T cells, or PBMCs.

Clones were read by immunoSEQ multiplex PCR, and TCRdb kept only the in-frame ones, dropping some. The repertoire holds 350,000 to 450,000 clones, roughly four fifths seen once, with about 4.9% in the top ten. V lost 5 bases and J lost 4; bases outside the gene matches: 12. The CDR3 runs 18 residues. The germline V gene has CDR1 MNHEY and CDR2 SVGEGT. Symptom resolution, clearance, or two negative PCRs marked the recovered donors of Cohort 3. The chain couples TRBV6-2 or TRBV6-3 to TRBJ1-6, with 9 bases fitting TRBD1. This receptor was obtained from a woman between 45 and 60 years old who had recovered from COVID-19. Sequencing used PBMCs or T cells enriched from blood (not recorded which). Written as DNA, the CDR3 is TGTGCCAGCAGTCACCCTCCGGGACAGGGAGGATATAATTCACCCCTCCACTTT. It codes for CASSHPPGQGGYNSPLHF.